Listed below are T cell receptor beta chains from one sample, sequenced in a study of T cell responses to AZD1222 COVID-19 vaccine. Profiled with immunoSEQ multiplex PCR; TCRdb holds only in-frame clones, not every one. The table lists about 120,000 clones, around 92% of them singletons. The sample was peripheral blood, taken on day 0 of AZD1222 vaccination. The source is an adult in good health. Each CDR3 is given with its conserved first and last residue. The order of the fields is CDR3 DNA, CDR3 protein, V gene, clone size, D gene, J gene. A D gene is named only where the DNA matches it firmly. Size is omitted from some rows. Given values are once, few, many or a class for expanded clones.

DNA: TGTGCCAGCAGTGAAGACAGGGGTTACGAGCAGTACTTC
CDR3: CASSEDRGYEQYF
V: TRBV6-1
size: few
D: TRBD1
J: TRBJ2-7

DNA: TGCAGCGTTGAAACAGGGTTAACCGGGGAGCTGTTTTTT
CDR3: CSVETGLTGELFF
V: TRBV29-1
size: .
D: .
J: TRBJ2-2

DNA: TGTGCCAGTAGTTCACGGGACAGGGGAAACACTGAAGCTTTCTTT
CDR3: CASSSRDRGNTEAFF
V: TRBV19
size: .
D: TRBD1
J: TRBJ1-1

DNA: TGTGCCAGCACCCTAGGGGGTTACGAGCAGTACTTC
CDR3: CASTLGGYEQYF
V: TRBV28
size: .
D: .
J: TRBJ2-7

DNA: TGTGCCAGCTTGGACAGGGGATCTGGGGAGCAGTACTTC
CDR3: CASLDRGSGEQYF
V: TRBV12-3/TRBV12-4
size: .
D: TRBD1
J: TRBJ2-7

DNA: TGTGCCAGCAGGGTCACTGAATTT
CDR3: CASRVTEF
V: TRBV27
size: once
D: .
J: TRBJ1-1

DNA: TGTGCTAGTGGACCCTCTGGGGCCAACGTCCTGACTTTC
CDR3: CASGPSGANVLTF
V: TRBV12-5
size: .
D: .
J: TRBJ2-6

DNA: TGTGCCAGCAGCTTGACTAGCGGGCTATACAATGAGCAGTTCTTC
CDR3: CASSLTSGLYNEQFF
V: TRBV11-3
size: .
D: TRBD2
J: TRBJ2-1

DNA: TGTGCCAGCAGCGTAGTGGGCTCTGGGGCCAACGTCCTGACTTTC
CDR3: CASSVVGSGANVLTF
V: TRBV9
size: once
D: .
J: TRBJ2-6

DNA: TGTGCCAGCACGTTGACAGGCCGGGACACTGAAGCTTTCTTT
CDR3: CASTLTGRDTEAFF
V: TRBV2
size: .
D: .
J: TRBJ1-1

DNA: TGTGCCAGCTCACCCGGGACAGGGTCCTACGAGCAGTACTTC
CDR3: CASSPGTGSYEQYF
V: TRBV18
size: .
D: TRBD1
J: TRBJ2-7

DNA: TGTGCCAGCAGCTTTTGGGACAGAGCTGAATCTTTT
CDR3: CASSFWDRAESF
V: TRBV5-4
size: .
D: TRBD1
J: TRBJ2-3

DNA: TGTGCCAGCAGTCTGGGTGGGGAAGGGGAGACCCAGTACTTC
CDR3: CASSLGGEGETQYF
V: TRBV28
size: .
D: .
J: TRBJ2-5

DNA: TGTGCCAGCAGCCCGGGGACAGGGGTCGGCACAGATACGCAGTATTTT
CDR3: CASSPGTGVGTDTQYF
V: TRBV5-4
size: .
D: TRBD1
J: TRBJ2-3

DNA: TGTGCCACCAGCCCGACCCTAGCGGGAGGCTACGAGCAGTACTTC
CDR3: CATSPTLAGGYEQYF
V: TRBV15
size: .
D: TRBD2
J: TRBJ2-7

DNA: TGTGCCAGCAGCGTCGGGGGGAGGACTGAAGCTTTCTTT
CDR3: CASSVGGRTEAFF
V: TRBV9
size: once
D: .
J: TRBJ1-1

DNA: TGTGCCAGCAGTCCAGCAGTGCTTAATGAAAAACTGTTTTTT
CDR3: CASSPAVLNEKLFF
V: TRBV27
size: .
D: .
J: TRBJ1-4

DNA: TGTGCCAGCAGTGGGGAGGGGGGTACTATGGAGACCCAGTACTTC
CDR3: CASSGEGGTMETQYF
V: TRBV2
size: .
D: .
J: TRBJ2-5

DNA: TGTGCCAGCAGCGTAGGTGGGAGGACCGGGGAGCTGTTTTTT
CDR3: CASSVGGRTGELFF
V: TRBV9
size: .
D: .
J: TRBJ2-2

DNA: TGCGCCAGCAGCTTCGAGACAGGGGGACTAGCGGAGCAGTATTTT
CDR3: CASSFETGGLAEQYF
V: TRBV5-1
size: .
D: TRBD2
J: TRBJ2-3

DNA: TGTGCCAGCCACCCAGGTATTCTGGTCACTGAAGCTTTCTTT
CDR3: CASHPGILVTEAFF
V: TRBV6-6
size: .
D: .
J: TRBJ1-1

DNA: TGTGCCACTCTGCCTACTCCCTACGAGCAGTACTTC
CDR3: CATLPTPYEQYF
V: TRBV9
size: .
D: .
J: TRBJ2-7

DNA: TGTGCCACCAGTGATTGGACAGGGGGCTACACCTTC
CDR3: CATSDWTGGYTF
V: TRBV24-1
size: .
D: TRBD1
J: TRBJ1-2

DNA: TGTGCCACCAGCCCTCGACAGGGGAACACTCAGCCCCAGCATTTT
CDR3: CATSPRQGNTQPQHF
V: TRBV15
size: .
D: TRBD1
J: TRBJ1-5

DNA: TGTGCCAGCAGCTCACGGGGACTAGCAGGGACAGATACGCAGTATTTT
CDR3: CASSSRGLAGTDTQYF
V: TRBV5-4
size: .
D: TRBD2
J: TRBJ2-3

DNA: TGCGCCAGCAGCTTACCGGGGACAGGGGCCAAAAACATTCAGTACTTC
CDR3: CASSLPGTGAKNIQYF
V: TRBV5-1
size: .
D: TRBD1
J: TRBJ2-4

DNA: TGCGCCAGCAGCTTGGCGGCAGACCCACAGTTCTTC
CDR3: CASSLAADPQFF
V: TRBV5-1
size: .
D: .
J: TRBJ2-1

DNA: TGTGCTAGCAGCTCCAGTCCGGGTAACGCAGATACGCAGTATTTT
CDR3: CASSSSPGNADTQYF
V: TRBV7-7
size: once
D: .
J: TRBJ2-3

DNA: TGTGCCAGCAGCTTAGGGACAGGAAACACCATATATTTT
CDR3: CASSLGTGNTIYF
V: TRBV7-2
size: .
D: .
J: TRBJ1-3

DNA: TGTGCCAGCAGCTCGATGTGGTACGAGCAGTACTTC
CDR3: CASSSMWYEQYF
V: TRBV12-3/TRBV12-4
size: once
D: .
J: TRBJ2-7

DNA: TGTGCCAGCAGCCAAGACGCCGGGAGTAACTATGGCTACACCTTC
CDR3: CASSQDAGSNYGYTF
V: TRBV3-1/TRBV3-2
size: .
D: .
J: TRBJ1-2

DNA: TGTGCCAGTAGTATAGATCGGTCAGGGGGCAATGAGCAGTTCTTC
CDR3: CASSIDRSGGNEQFF
V: TRBV19
size: .
D: TRBD1
J: TRBJ2-1

DNA: TGTGCCAGCAGTTACTTGATGGGGACGGTCCTTCCCCAGTACTTC
CDR3: CASSYLMGTVLPQYF
V: TRBV6-2/TRBV6-3
size: .
D: .
J: TRBJ2-5

DNA: TGTGCCAGCAGCCAAGTGCTACAGGGGACCACTGAAGCTTTCTTT
CDR3: CASSQVLQGTTEAFF
V: TRBV3-1/TRBV3-2
size: .
D: TRBD1
J: TRBJ1-1

DNA: TGTGCCAGCAGCTTCGTAGGCGGGATCACCGGGGAGCTGTTTTTT
CDR3: CASSFVGGITGELFF
V: TRBV11-1
size: .
D: .
J: TRBJ2-2

DNA: TGTGCCAGCAGCGTTTACAGGGTCTACGAGCAGTACTTC
CDR3: CASSVYRVYEQYF
V: TRBV7-2
size: .
D: .
J: TRBJ2-7

DNA: TGTGCCAGCAGTTTATATCTGAACACTGAAGCTTTCTTT
CDR3: CASSLYLNTEAFF
V: TRBV12-3/TRBV12-4
size: .
D: .
J: TRBJ1-1

DNA: TGTGCCAGCAGTTTATCACCGAGACAGGGGGTGGGAGAGCAGTACTTC
CDR3: CASSLSPRQGVGEQYF
V: TRBV27
size: .
D: TRBD1
J: TRBJ2-7

DNA: TGTGCCAGTAAACGGGAGGGCCCCAGATACAATGAGCAGTTCTTC
CDR3: CASKREGPRYNEQFF
V: TRBV19
size: .
D: TRBD2
J: TRBJ2-1

DNA: TGTGCCAGCAGTGAACTAGAAACGGACGTAAACTATGGCTACACCTTC
CDR3: CASSELETDVNYGYTF
V: TRBV6-1
size: .
D: .
J: TRBJ1-2

DNA: TGTGCCAGTAGTAGGGATATTAGCTCCTACGAGCAGTACTTC
CDR3: CASSRDISSYEQYF
V: TRBV19
size: .
D: .
J: TRBJ2-7

DNA: TGCAGCGTCTGGACAGGGCATGGCTACACCTTC
CDR3: CSVWTGHGYTF
V: TRBV29-1
size: .
D: TRBD1
J: TRBJ1-2

DNA: TGTGCCAGCAGCGTAGGTTCATCTATCCAAGAGACCCAGTACTTC
CDR3: CASSVGSSIQETQYF
V: TRBV9
size: few
D: .
J: TRBJ2-5

DNA: TGTGCCAGTATCGGCAGGGCGAACACTGAAGCTTTCTTT
CDR3: CASIGRANTEAFF
V: TRBV19
size: .
D: .
J: TRBJ1-1

DNA: TGTGCCAGCAGCTTACGCGGCGTCGAGAGGGGGGAGAATGAGCAGTTCTTC
CDR3: CASSLRGVERGENEQFF
V: TRBV11-2
size: .
D: .
J: TRBJ2-1